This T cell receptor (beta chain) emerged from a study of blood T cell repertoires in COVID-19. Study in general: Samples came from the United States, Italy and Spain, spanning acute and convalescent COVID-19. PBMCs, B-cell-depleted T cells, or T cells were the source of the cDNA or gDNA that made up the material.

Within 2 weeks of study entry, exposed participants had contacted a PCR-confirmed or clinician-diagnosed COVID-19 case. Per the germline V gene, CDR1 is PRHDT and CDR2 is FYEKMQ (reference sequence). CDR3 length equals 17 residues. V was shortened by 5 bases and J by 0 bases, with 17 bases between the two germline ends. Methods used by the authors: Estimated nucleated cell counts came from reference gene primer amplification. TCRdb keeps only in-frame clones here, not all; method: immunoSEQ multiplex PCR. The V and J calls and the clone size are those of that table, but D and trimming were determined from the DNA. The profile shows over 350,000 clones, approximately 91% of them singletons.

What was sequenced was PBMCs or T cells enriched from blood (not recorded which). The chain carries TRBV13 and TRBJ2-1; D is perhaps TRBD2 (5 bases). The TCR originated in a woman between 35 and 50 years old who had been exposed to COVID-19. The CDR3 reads CASSPRGRGTSYNEQFF. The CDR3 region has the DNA TGTGCCAGCAGCCCGCGAGGGCGCGGAACCTCCTACAATGAGCAGTTCTTC.